These 25 T cell receptor beta chains share one sample of origin, sequenced in a study of cytomegalovirus exposure and HLA in healthy donors. The assay was immunoSEQ multiplex PCR, and TCRdb's table has in-frame clones only and misses some. The sample includes fewer than 75,000 clones, roughly 96% of them seen just once. The sample taken for sequencing was PBMCs. Receptor source: a man aged 18 to 35 in good health and CMV-seronegative.

The chain joins TRBV18 to TRBJ1-2; D is ambiguous. The V and J ends lost 6 bases and 3 bases respectively, with 14 bases between them. The CDR3 consists of 14 residues. The germline gives CDR1 KGHSH, CDR2 LQKENI. CDR3 region: CASSPRGVDYGYTF. The CDR3 DNA sequence: TGTGCCAGCTCCCCCCGGGGTGTTGACTATGGCTACACCTTC.

The V gene is TRBV2, the J gene TRBJ1-1; D is uncertain. The CDR3 totals 12 residues. V gave up 6 bases and J gave up 8 bases, with 13 bases separating them. From germline, CDR1 is SNHLY and CDR2 FYNNEI. The CDR3 DNA reads as TGTGCCAGCAGGGGATGGGAGACAGAAGCTTTCTTT. Protein sequence: CASRGWETEAFF. Variable domain in full (rest from reference TRBV2 and TRBJ1-1): EPEVTQTPSHQVTQMGQEVILRCVPISNHLYFYWYRQILGQKVEFLVSFYNNEISEKSEIFDDQFSVERPDGSNFTLKIRSTKLEDSAMYFCASRGWETEAFFGQGTRLTVV.

The chain links TRBV27 to TRBJ1-2; D gene uncertain. Germline V gene lookup returns CDR1 MNHEY and CDR2 SMNVEV (reference sequence). The V end was cut by 6 bases, the J end by 0 bases, with 17 bases between. The CDR3 sequence is 16 residues long. The CDR3 is CASRFGSAATNYGYTF. In DNA form, the CDR3 reads TGTGCCAGCAGATTTGGAAGCGCCGCCACTAACTATGGCTACACCTTC.

The rearrangement links TRBV7-2 to TRBJ2-3; 7 nucleotides match TRBD2. The CDR3 covers 14 residues. Germline assignment: CDR1 SGHTA and CDR2 FQGNSA. The V and J ends lost 3 bases and 2 bases, in that order; junction bases with no gene match: 2. The CDR3 loop reads CASSFGGTTDTQYF. In DNA form, the CDR3 reads TGTGCCAGCAGCTTCGGGGGGACCACAGATACGCAGTATTTT.

The chain carries TRBV2 and TRBJ1-1, with TRBD1 identical over 8 bases. The trim removed 2 bases at V and 10 bases at J, leaving 9 bases unmatched. The length of the CDR3 is 14 residues. Per the germline V gene, CDR1 is SNHLY and CDR2 is FYNNEI. The CDR3 sequence: CASSEQAGGLVAFF. In DNA form, the CDR3 reads TGTGCCAGCAGTGAACAGGCAGGGGGCCTGGTAGCTTTCTTT. The full variable domain, completed using reference TRBV2 and TRBJ1-1, is EPEVTQTPSHQVTQMGQEVILRCVPISNHLYFYWYRQILGQKVEFLVSFYNNEISEKSEIFDDQFSVERPDGSNFTLKIRSTKLEDSAMYFCASSEQAGGLVAFFGQGTRLTVV.

The V call is TRBV28, the J call TRBJ1-1, with no clear D. Trimming took off 2 bases at V and 4 bases at J, with 11 bases between the two ends. The germline gives CDR1 MDHEN, CDR2 SYDVKM. The CDR3 has 14 amino acids. In DNA form, the CDR3 reads TGTGCCAGCAGTTTAGTCGGCCAGGTCACTGAAGCTTTCTTT. Translating it yields CASSLVGQVTEAFF.

This clone was counted a single time. The genes are TRBV23-1 and TRBJ1-5, with a tentative D call TRBD1 (6 bases). TRBV23-1 is recorded as an ORF, its role being uncertain. Trimming cost V 0 bases and J 0 bases, with 18 bases left between them. CDR3 length: 19 amino acids. CDR3 nucleotide sequence: TGCGCCAGCAGTCAATCGGGGGCGACCTTATATTATAGCAATCAGCCCCAGCATTTT. The encoded protein is CASSQSGATLYYSNQPQHF.

CDR3 in DNA: TGTGCCAGCAGCTCCGAAGTCGTGGGGCCGAGGCCCGGGGAGCTGTTTTTT. Its translation is CASSSEVVGPRPGELFF. The rearrangement links TRBV7-9 to TRBJ2-2; D is possibly TRBD1 (5 bases). The V and J ends lost 4 bases and 6 bases respectively, with 21 bases between them. CDR3 length equals 17 residues. Per the germline V gene, CDR1 is SEHNR and CDR2 is FQNEAQ (reference sequence). Drawing the rest from reference TRBV7-9 and TRBJ2-2, the complete variable domain is DTGVSQNPRHKITKRGQNVTFRCDPISEHNRLYWYRQTLGQGPEFLTYFQNEAQLEKSRLLSDRFSAERPKGSFSTLEIQRTEQGDSAMYLCASSSEVVGPRPGELFFGEGSRLTVL.

The J gene is TRBJ2-7, the V gene TRBV5-6; 11 positions agree with TRBD1. The V segment lost 3 bases and the J segment 6 bases; nucleotides outside the gene matches: 5. This CDR3 spans 14 amino acids. Germline CDR1 and CDR2: SGHDT and YYEEEE. CDR3 region: CASSSGTGGAEQYF. The CDR3 DNA sequence: TGTGCCAGCAGCTCCGGGACAGGGGGGGCCGAGCAGTACTTC. Using reference TRBV5-6 and TRBJ2-7 for the parts outside the CDR3, the full variable domain is DAGVTQSPTHLIKTRGQQVTLRCSPKSGHDTVSWYQQALGQGPQFIFQYYEEEERQRGNFPDRFSGHQFPNYSSELNVNALLLGDSALYLCASSSGTGGAEQYFGPGTRLTVT.

CDR3 sequence reads: CASSPGQGASETQYF. The CDR3 region has the DNA TGTGCCAGCAGCCCTGGACAGGGGGCGAGCGAGACCCAGTACTTC. The genes are TRBV7-6 and TRBJ2-5, with TRBD1 matching 11 bases. The CDR3 consists of 15 residues. With 5 bases clipped from V and 5 bases from J, the junction kept 7 bases outside the gene matches. Germline V gene data show CDR1 as SGHVS and CDR2 as FNYEAQ.

This clone has just one count. The CDR3 loop is CASSQRGSGGGFSGTEAFF. CDR3 DNA sequence: TGTGCCAGCAGCCAAAGGGGGTCGGGAGGGGGTTTTTCGGGCACTGAAGCTTTCTTT. The genes are TRBV4-2 and TRBJ1-1; D might be TRBD1 (6 bases). Between the trimmed V and J ends, which lost 2 bases and 4 bases, there was a span of 26 bases. The CDR3 runs to 19 residues. CDR1 is LGHNA, CDR2 YNFKEQ, per germline.

The genes are TRBV5-1 and TRBJ1-2; 7 bases map to TRBD1. CDR1 SGHRS and CDR2 YFSETQ come from the germline V gene. This CDR3 comprises 14 residues. Trimming removed 7 bases from V and 2 bases from J; junction bases left unmatched: 8. The CDR3 loop reads CASATKQGNYGYTF. The CDR3 DNA is TGCGCCAGCGCCACGAAACAGGGGAACTATGGCTACACCTTC.

The chain carries TRBV6-1 and TRBJ2-3; D unclear. V lost 2 bases to trimming and J lost 5 bases, with 5 bases between them. The CDR3 is made up of 12 amino acids. Per the germline V gene, CDR1 is MNHNS and CDR2 is SASEGT. The CDR3 sequence: CASSENRDTQYF. CDR3 nucleotide sequence: TGTGCCAGCAGTGAAAATAGAGATACGCAGTATTTT.

The DNA for the CDR3 is TGTGCCAGCAGCCCTCCCCAGGGGATTGATTACAATGAGCAGTTCTTC. Amino acid sequence: CASSPPQGIDYNEQFF. V and J are TRBV7-9 and TRBJ2-1, with a weak D call TRBD1 (6 bases). The germline V gene has CDR1 SEHNR and CDR2 FQNEAQ (reference sequence). CDR3 size: 16 residues. Trimming stripped 5 bases from V and 4 bases from J, with 18 bases between.

The CDR3 sequence is CASSRRTGGLDTQYF. The DNA of the CDR3 is TGTGCCAGCAGCCGGAGGACAGGGGGGTTGGATACGCAGTATTTT. The rearrangement joins TRBV14 to TRBJ2-3; 10 nucleotides align to TRBD1. With V trimmed by 4 bases and J by 6 bases, 7 bases remained unmatched. This CDR3 has 15 amino acids. The germline V gene has CDR1 SGHDN and CDR2 FVKESK.

The chain has TRBV6-6 and TRBJ1-1, with D possibly TRBD1 on 5 matching bases. The CDR3 contains 15 residues. Germline CDR1 and CDR2: MNHNY and SVGAGI (reference sequence). Trimming stripped 7 bases from V and 8 bases from J, with 23 bases between. The CDR3 loop reads CASTPGIEPIYEAFF. The CDR3 bases are TGTGCCAGCACCCCAGGGATAGAGCCCATTTACGAAGCTTTCTTT.

This chain joins TRBV19 and TRBJ2-1; D is ambiguous. Trimming left V 0 bases short and J 3 bases short, with 12 bases between. The V gene's germline CDR1 is LNHDA and CDR2 SQIVND (reference sequence). The length of the CDR3 is 16 residues. CDR3 loop: CASSIDAGLSYNEQFF. The CDR3 DNA reads as TGTGCCAGTAGTATAGATGCAGGCCTAAGCTACAATGAGCAGTTCTTC.

The chain is built from TRBV18 and TRBJ1-1; 8 bases map to TRBD1. CDR1 and CDR2 (germline): KGHSH, LQKENI. CDR3 length: 17 residues. The V and J ends lost 1 base and 0 bases, in that order; junction bases with no gene match: 7. The CDR3 bases are TGTGCCAGCTCACCACGTGACAGGGGATTCATGAACACTGAAGCTTTCTTT. Translated, it gives CASSPRDRGFMNTEAFF.

DNA of the CDR3: TGTGCCAGTAACAGTTGGGGGGATGAGCAGTTCTTC. Translating it yields CASNSWGDEQFF. The genes are TRBV19 and TRBJ2-1; D possibly corresponds to TRBD2 (6 bases). V dropped 7 bases and J dropped 8 bases, with 12 bases sitting between them. Germline CDR1 and CDR2: LNHDA and SQIVND (reference sequence). This CDR3 contains 12 residues.

The CDR3 bases are TGTGCCAGCAGCCCCAGGACGGGACATGATACGCAGTATTTT. Translating it yields CASSPRTGHDTQYF. The V call is TRBV5-4, the J call TRBJ2-3, with D possibly TRBD1 on 6 matching bases. Germline-derived CDR1 and CDR2 are SGHNT and YYREEE (reference sequence). This CDR3 contains 14 residues. The germline V and J ends were trimmed by 4 bases and 6 bases, with 15 bases remaining between them.

The table lists this clone with a few counts. This chain joins TRBV2 and TRBJ1-1, with a weak D call TRBD1 (5 bases). Per germline, CDR1 SNHLY and CDR2 FYNNEI. This CDR3 has 13 residues. With 7 bases removed from V and 5 bases from J, the gap between germline ends came to 14 bases. Written as DNA, the CDR3 is TGTGCCAGCACTTTGGCAGGGAGGACTGAAGCTTTCTTT. Encoded protein: CASTLAGRTEAFF. Combining the CDR3 with reference TRBV2 and TRBJ1-1 gives the whole variable domain EPEVTQTPSHQVTQMGQEVILRCVPISNHLYFYWYRQILGQKVEFLVSFYNNEISEKSEIFDDQFSVERPDGSNFTLKIRSTKLEDSAMYFCASTLAGRTEAFFGQGTRLTVV.

V gene TRBV6-5 combines with J gene TRBJ1-4; D not certain. Trimming removed 0 bases from V and 0 bases from J, with 5 bases in between. Germline V gene sequence: CDR1 MNHEY, CDR2 SVGAGI. This CDR3 region has 15 residues. The CDR3 bases are TGTGCCAGCAGTTACTCCGGTGCAACTAATGAAAAACTGTTTTTT. It codes for CASSYSGATNEKLFF.

The chain recombines TRBV11-1 with TRBJ1-1, with 8 positions matching TRBD1. This CDR3 has 14 amino acids. Germline loops: CDR1 SGHAT, CDR2 FQDESV (reference sequence). V shed 3 bases and J 1 base; nucleotides not matched to a gene: 1. In nucleotides, the CDR3 is TGTGCCAGCAGCTTCACAGGGGGGAACACTGAAGCTTTCTTT. As protein: CASSFTGGNTEAFF.

The gene calls are TRBV6-1 and TRBJ2-3; 14 bases are shared with TRBD2. This CDR3 has 14 amino acids. Looked up from germline, CDR1 is MNHNS and CDR2 is SASEGT. The V and J ends lost 9 bases and 3 bases, in that order; junction bases with no gene match: 2. The CDR3 DNA follows: TGTGCCAGGGGGACTAGCGGGGGAACAGATACGCAGTATTTT. Translated, it gives CARGTSGGTDTQYF.

V usage is TRBV13 and J usage is TRBJ2-7; 7 bases are a match to TRBD1. Germline CDR1 PRHDT, CDR2 FYEKMQ (reference sequence). The J segment lost 3 bases and the V segment lost 4 bases, leaving 6 bases of the junction unmatched. This CDR3 contains 14 residues. This CDR3 is CASSSRDSIYEQYF. The DNA for the CDR3 is TGTGCCAGCAGCTCCCGGGACAGTATCTACGAGCAGTACTTC.